This T cell receptor beta chain was observed in a study of graft-versus-host responses after intestinal transplantation. Looking at the study overall: Transplants given to recipients were multivisceral, liver-intestinal, or isolated intestinal. Tacrolimus and steroids were given for around three years to all recipients after anti-thymocyte globulin induction.

Study-wide results and limits: Across patients carrying graft-donor T cell macrochimerism, allografts held high graft-versus-host to host-versus-graft clonal ratios. Recipient marrow contained GvH clones, some of which appeared first in ileum or blood.

CDR1 is SGDLS and CDR2 is YYNGEE in the germline V gene. The CDR3 contains 14 residues. The V end was cut by 0 bases, the J end by 2 bases, with 9 bases between. About this clone: What it binds is not known.

TCRdb's table, derived via immunoSEQ multiplex PCR, lists solely in-frame clones and lacks some. The sample records 70,000 to 80,000 clones, about 90% being singletons. The rearrangement joins TRBV9 to TRBJ2-7; D is ambiguous. Source: unstimulated CD8+ T cells sorted from spleen or lymph node cells, taken before intestinal transplant. This TCR derives from a human donor who received an intestinal transplant. CDR3 amino acids: CASSVAQSPYEQYF. The CDR3 nucleotides read TGTGCCAGCAGCGTAGCACAGTCCCCCTACGAGCAGTACTTC.